The 19 T cell receptor beta chains given below trace back to one sample, sequenced in a study of blood T cell repertoires in COVID-19 (dated by TCRdb to 2018 to 2020). The library was made by the immunoSEQ multiplex PCR assay. Imported from immuneACCESS, the table was reduced by TCRdb to in-frame sequences with V and J called. These copies leave out some clones; in studies compared against another copy, an unresolved V gene accounts for under half, and the cause of the remainder is not known. The sample records tens of thousands of clones, around 87% of which are singletons. Jointly, the top ten make up around 8.3% of the sample. Material for sequencing was peripheral blood. The receptors were sampled from a man aged 30-40 years with active or convalescent COVID-19.

The gene calls are TRBV24-1 and TRBJ2-1, with a tentative D call TRBD2 (7 bases). Between the trimmed V and J ends, which lost 6 bases and 15 bases, there was a span of 17 bases. The length of the CDR3 is 12 residues. Germline CDR1 KGHDR, CDR2 SFDVKD. The CDR3 coding sequence is TGTGCCACCAGTTTACCACAGGGCGGGAGGTTCTTC. It codes for CATSLPQGGRFF.

Notes on this clone: Other DNA sequences within the sample encode an identical CDR3. The chain is built from TRBV7-2 and TRBJ2-2; D is perhaps TRBD2 (6 bases). The CDR3 spans 15 residues. The germline V gene encodes CDR1 SGHTA and CDR2 FQGNSA. The germline V and J ends were trimmed by 1 base and 1 base, with 7 bases remaining between them. This CDR3 is CASSLGAGNTGELFF. The CDR3 coding sequence is TGTGCCAGCAGCTTAGGAGCGGGGAACACCGGGGAGCTGTTTTTT.

This sequence joins TRBV4-3 and TRBJ2-3; TRBD2 agrees at 10 bases. The germline gives CDR1 LGHNA, CDR2 YSLEER. The trim removed 0 bases at V and 2 bases at J, leaving 8 bases unmatched. The CDR3 has 18 residues. CDR3 loop: CASSQDRRTSGSTDTQYF. The CDR3 bases are TGCGCCAGCAGCCAAGATCGAAGGACTAGCGGATCCACAGATACGCAGTATTTT.

This clone was counted once. The V gene is TRBV15, the J gene TRBJ2-7; 9 nucleotides line up with TRBD2. The CDR3 extends over 17 amino acids. The germline CDR1 and CDR2 sequences are LNHNV and YYDKDF (reference sequence). The V and J ends lost 0 bases and 5 bases, in that order; junction bases with no gene match: 11. CDR3: CATSRDPTAGGVHEQYV. Written as DNA, the CDR3 is TGTGCCACCAGCAGAGATCCGACAGCGGGAGGAGTGCACGAGCAGTACGTC.

This clone has a single count. J is TRBJ2-3 and V is TRBV6-5; D remains ambiguous. The CDR3 runs 15 residues. The V and J ends lost 6 bases and 0 bases respectively, with 13 bases between them. Looked up from germline, CDR1 is MNHEY and CDR2 is SVGAGI. Written as DNA, the CDR3 is TGTGCCAGCAGCAGACACCTTCCTAGCACAGATACGCAGTATTTT. This gives the protein CASSRHLPSTDTQYF.

This rearrangement joins TRBV7-9 to TRBJ2-7; D remains unclear. V was clipped by 2 bases and J by 1 base, with 9 bases between them. The CDR3 length is 14 residues. Germline lookup yields CDR1 SEHNR and CDR2 FQNEAQ (reference sequence). This CDR3 reads CASSLPATSYEQYF. For the CDR3, the DNA is TGTGCCAGCAGCTTACCCGCGACTTCCTACGAGCAGTACTTC.

This clone has only a few counts. J is TRBJ2-7 and V is TRBV3-1 (or the pseudogene TRBV3-2), with TRBD1 identical over 11 bases. Germline lookup yields CDR1 LGHDT and CDR2 YNNKEL (reference sequence). CDR3 length equals 15 residues. Trimming at V came to 5 bases and at J to 2 bases, leaving 5 bases not matched to a gene. The CDR3 reads CASSSRDRGAYEQYF. DNA for the CDR3: TGTGCCAGCAGCTCCCGGGACAGGGGGGCCTACGAGCAGTACTTC.

The chain joins TRBV7-9 to TRBJ2-3, with D hard to call. Trimming left V 4 bases short and J 3 bases short, with 11 bases between. From germline, CDR1 is SEHNR and CDR2 FQNEAQ (reference sequence). The CDR3 covers 14 residues. CDR3 nucleotide sequence: TGTGCCAGCAGCTCCTTATCTAGAACAGATACGCAGTATTTT. Its protein is CASSSLSRTDTQYF.

The chain is built from TRBV18 and TRBJ2-1; 9 positions agree with TRBD2. The CDR3 sequence is 15 residues long. Germline values: CDR1 KGHSH, CDR2 LQKENI. V shed 5 bases and J 8 bases; nucleotides not matched to a gene: 10. CDR3: CASSTGLARGDEQFF. CDR3 sequence (DNA): TGTGCCAGCTCAACAGGACTAGCGCGAGGCGATGAGCAGTTCTTC.

The chain recombines TRBV3-1 (or the pseudogene TRBV3-2) with TRBJ1-4; D gene ambiguous. Germline V gives CDR1 LGHDT, CDR2 YNNKEL (reference sequence). CDR3 length equals 16 residues. The V end was cut by 4 bases, the J end by 1 base, with 13 bases between. The CDR3, as DNA: TGTGCCAGCAGCCCCCGCCAGCGGATAACTAATGAAAAACTGTTTTTT. Protein product: CASSPRQRITNEKLFF.

The chain couples TRBV5-5 to TRBJ2-2; TRBD2 matches 13 bases. This CDR3 spans 19 amino acids. Germline V gene data show CDR1 as SGHKS and CDR2 as YYEKEE (reference sequence). Unmatched junction bases numbered 10, after V lost 4 bases and J lost 1 base. The CDR3: CASSPPPGLAGRNTGELFF. CDR3 sequence (DNA): TGTGCCAGCAGCCCCCCACCGGGACTAGCGGGAAGGAACACCGGGGAGCTGTTTTTT.

The chain recombines TRBV6-2 or TRBV6-3 with TRBJ1-6, with 7 bases lining up with TRBD1. Looked up from germline, CDR1 is MNHEY and CDR2 is SVGEGT. CDR3 size: 15 residues. With 7 bases clipped from V and 2 bases from J, the junction kept 5 bases outside the gene matches. The CDR3 nucleotides are TGTGCCAGCACCCCGACAGGGACCTATAATTCACCCCTCCACTTT. Translation: CASTPTGTYNSPLHF.

This chain connects TRBV19 to TRBJ1-2; D remains unclear. The ends were cut back, 8 bases at V and 5 bases at J, with 18 bases in the middle. The CDR3 has 14 residues. Germline CDR1 reads LNHDA; CDR2 reads SQIVND (reference sequence). The CDR3 coding sequence is TGTGCCAGTGGCCGAATACAAAACACGTATGGCTACACCTTC. Its protein product is CASGRIQNTYGYTF.

The V gene is TRBV29-1, the J gene TRBJ1-4; weak D call: TRBD1 (5 bases). There are 13 residues in the CDR3. Germline loops: CDR1 SQVTM, CDR2 ANQGSEA. The V end lost 3 bases, the J end lost 10 bases, and 15 bases lay between the germline ends. This CDR3 is CSVEVQGTGKLFF. The CDR3 bases are TGCAGCGTTGAGGTTCAGGGCACGGGAAAACTGTTTTTT.

The rearrangement links TRBV29-1 to TRBJ2-5, with TRBD1 as a possible D gene (5 bases). CDR1 is SQVTM and CDR2 is ANQGSEA in the germline V gene. V lost 7 bases and J 0 bases, leaving 18 bases between the germline ends. The CDR3 runs 15 residues. CDR3 in amino acids: CSGLRGSMYQETQYF. CDR3 DNA: TGCAGCGGGTTAAGGGGCTCGATGTACCAAGAGACCCAGTACTTC.

This clone was seen once. The J gene is TRBJ1-4, the V gene TRBV5-1; 7 bases map to TRBD1. The CDR3 runs to 20 residues. Germline CDR1 reads SGHRS; CDR2 reads YFSETQ. V dropped 4 bases and J dropped 0; count of bases not matched to a gene: 18. The CDR3 coding sequence is TGCGCCAGCAGCCCTACACAGACAGGGATGGAGGTAGCAACTAATGAAAAACTGTTTTTT. Translated: CASSPTQTGMEVATNEKLFF.

The chain couples TRBV6-5 to TRBJ2-3; D remains ambiguous. Trimming stripped 6 bases from V and 2 bases from J, with 12 bases between. CDR1 is MNHEY and CDR2 is SVGAGI in the germline V gene. CDR3 length: 14 residues. The CDR3: CASSQHLITDTQYF. CDR3 bases: TGTGCCAGCAGCCAACACCTCATCACAGATACGCAGTATTTT.

This clone occurred a few times. V and J are TRBV24-1 and TRBJ2-3, with TRBD1 identical over 8 bases. The V and J ends lost 3 bases and 4 bases, in that order; junction bases with no gene match: 5. The CDR3 length is 15 residues. Germline loops: CDR1 KGHDR, CDR2 SFDVKD. CDR3 residues: CATSDPRTGPDTQYF. The CDR3 coding sequence is TGTGCCACCAGTGATCCTCGGACAGGGCCAGATACGCAGTATTTT.

The rearrangement links TRBV2 to TRBJ1-5, with 8 bases aligning to TRBD1. Looked up from germline, CDR1 is SNHLY and CDR2 is FYNNEI. Unmatched junction bases numbered 6, after V lost 6 bases and J lost 2 bases. CDR3 size: 15 residues. CDR3 sequence reads: CASRAGGMGNQPQHF. CDR3 coding DNA: TGTGCCAGCAGAGCAGGGGGCATGGGCAATCAGCCCCAGCATTTT.